Sequencing of this T cell receptor beta chain was carried out in a study of shared clonotypes between healthy human individuals. Overall study findings and caveats: The study generally estimated greater richness for naive than memory subsets. Generation probabilities of non-shared clonotypes were lower (relative to those shared by all four donors).

As concerns this clone: Its antigen is as yet unknown.

Measured with immunoSEQ multiplex PCR; TCRdb has only the in-frame clones, and not every one. The sample has approximately 1.4 million clones; 95% to 99% are singletons. Only Caucasian adults living in Nashville, Tennessee served as donors. Germline CDR1 ENHRY, CDR2 SYGVKD. CDR3 length: 16 amino acids. V shed 3 bases and J 4 bases; nucleotides not matched to a gene: 8. The rearrangement joins TRBV10-3 to TRBJ2-1, with 8 bases fitting TRBD1. The origin of this receptor is a young man in good health. The sequenced material came from naive CD4+ T cells sorted from blood. Subset in this sample: CD45RA+ positively selected. For the CDR3, the DNA is TGTGCCATCAGTGACCACACGGGACAGGCATACAATGAGCAGTTCTTC. The encoded protein is CAISDHTGQAYNEQFF.